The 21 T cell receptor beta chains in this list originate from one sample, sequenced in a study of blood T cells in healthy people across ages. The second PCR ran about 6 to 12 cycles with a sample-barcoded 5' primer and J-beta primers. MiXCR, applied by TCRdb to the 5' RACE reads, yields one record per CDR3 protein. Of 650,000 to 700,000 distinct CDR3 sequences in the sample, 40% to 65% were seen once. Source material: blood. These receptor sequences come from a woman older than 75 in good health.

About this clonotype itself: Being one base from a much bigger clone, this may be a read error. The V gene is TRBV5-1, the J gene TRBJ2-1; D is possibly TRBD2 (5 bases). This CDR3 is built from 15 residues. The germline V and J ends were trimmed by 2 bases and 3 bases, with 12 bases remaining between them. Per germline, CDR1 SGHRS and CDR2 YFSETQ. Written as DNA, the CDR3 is TGCGCCAGCAGCTTTGCCAGCGGTAACTACAATGAGCAGTTCTTC. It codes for CASSFASGNYNEQFF.

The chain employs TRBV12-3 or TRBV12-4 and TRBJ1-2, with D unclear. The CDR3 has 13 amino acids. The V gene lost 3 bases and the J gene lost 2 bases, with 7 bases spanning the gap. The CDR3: CASSFGVNYGYTF. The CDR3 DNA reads TGTGCCAGCAGTTTTGGGGTGAACTATGGCTACACCTTC.

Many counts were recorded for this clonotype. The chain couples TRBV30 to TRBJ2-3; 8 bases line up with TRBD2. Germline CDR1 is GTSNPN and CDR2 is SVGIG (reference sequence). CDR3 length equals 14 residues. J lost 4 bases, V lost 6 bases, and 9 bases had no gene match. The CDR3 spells CACSGGAKADTQYF. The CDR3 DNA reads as TGTGCCTGCAGCGGGGGAGCAAAGGCAGATACGCAGTATTTT.

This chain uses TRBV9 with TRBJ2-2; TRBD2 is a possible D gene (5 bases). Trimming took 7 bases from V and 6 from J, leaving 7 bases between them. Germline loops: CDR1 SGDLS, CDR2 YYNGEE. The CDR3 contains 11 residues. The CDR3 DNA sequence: TGTGCCAGCGGACTGGCCGGGGAGCTGTTTTTT. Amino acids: CASGLAGELFF.

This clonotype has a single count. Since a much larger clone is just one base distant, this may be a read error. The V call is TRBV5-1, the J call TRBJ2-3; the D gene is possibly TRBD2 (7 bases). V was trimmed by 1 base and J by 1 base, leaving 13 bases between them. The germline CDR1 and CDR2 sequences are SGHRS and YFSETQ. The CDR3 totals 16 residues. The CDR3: CASSLTTGRGTDTQYF. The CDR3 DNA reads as TGCGCCAGCAGCTTGACCACAGGGAGGGGCACAGATACGCAGTATTTT.

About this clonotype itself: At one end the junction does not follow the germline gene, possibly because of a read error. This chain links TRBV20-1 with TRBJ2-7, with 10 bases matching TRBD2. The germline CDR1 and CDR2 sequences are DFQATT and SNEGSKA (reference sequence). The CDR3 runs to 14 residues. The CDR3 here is CSVRDLAGVYQQYF. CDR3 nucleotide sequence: TGCAGTGTTAGAGATCTAGCGGGGGTTTACCAGCAGTACTTC.

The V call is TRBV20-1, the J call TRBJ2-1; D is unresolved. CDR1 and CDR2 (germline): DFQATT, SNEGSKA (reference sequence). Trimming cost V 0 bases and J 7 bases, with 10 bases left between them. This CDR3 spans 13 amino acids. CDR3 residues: CSARDPPQNEQFF. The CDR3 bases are TGCAGTGCTAGAGACCCGCCTCAGAATGAGCAGTTCTTC.

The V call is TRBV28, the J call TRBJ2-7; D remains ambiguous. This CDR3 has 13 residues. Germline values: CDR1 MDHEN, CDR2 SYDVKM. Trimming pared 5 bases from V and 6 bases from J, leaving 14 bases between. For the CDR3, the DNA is TGTGCCAGCAGTCCTCAGTCTCCCCGCGAGCAGTACTTC. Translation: CASSPQSPREQYF.

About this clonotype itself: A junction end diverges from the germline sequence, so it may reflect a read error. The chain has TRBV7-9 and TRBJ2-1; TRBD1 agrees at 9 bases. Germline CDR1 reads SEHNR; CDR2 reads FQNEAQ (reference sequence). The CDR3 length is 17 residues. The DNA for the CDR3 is TGTGCCAGCAGCTTCTCCGAGGGGGGGACAGGGTACAATGAGCGGTTCTTC. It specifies CASSFSEGGTGYNERFF.

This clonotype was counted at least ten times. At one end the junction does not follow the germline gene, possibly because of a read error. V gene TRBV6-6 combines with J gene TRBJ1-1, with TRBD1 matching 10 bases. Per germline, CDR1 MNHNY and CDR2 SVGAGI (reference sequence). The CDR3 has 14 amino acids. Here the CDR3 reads CAISRQGAETEAFF. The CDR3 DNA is TGTGCCATCAGTAGACAGGGGGCTGAGACTGAAGCTTTCTTT.

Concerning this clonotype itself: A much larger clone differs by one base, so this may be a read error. The chain's CDR3 is CASSFWTGGYERYF. The CDR3 DNA reads TGTGCCAGCAGTTTCTGGACAGGGGGCTACGAGCGGTACTTC. V gene TRBV12-3 or TRBV12-4 combines with J gene TRBJ2-7, with 11 positions matching TRBD1. This CDR3 is built from 14 residues.

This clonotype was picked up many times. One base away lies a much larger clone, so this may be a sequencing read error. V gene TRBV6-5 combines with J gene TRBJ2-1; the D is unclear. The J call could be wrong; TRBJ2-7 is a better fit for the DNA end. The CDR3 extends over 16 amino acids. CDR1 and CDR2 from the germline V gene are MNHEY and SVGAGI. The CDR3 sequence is CASSSLDPDSYNEQYF. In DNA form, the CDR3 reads TGTGCCAGCAGTTCCCTCGACCCTGACTCCTACAATGAGCAGTACTTC.

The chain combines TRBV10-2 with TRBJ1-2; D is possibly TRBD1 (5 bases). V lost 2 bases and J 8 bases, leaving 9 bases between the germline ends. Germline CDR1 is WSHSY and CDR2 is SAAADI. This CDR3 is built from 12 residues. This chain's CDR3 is CASSETQGGYTF. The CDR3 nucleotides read TGCGCCAGCAGTGAGACCCAGGGCGGCTACACCTTC.

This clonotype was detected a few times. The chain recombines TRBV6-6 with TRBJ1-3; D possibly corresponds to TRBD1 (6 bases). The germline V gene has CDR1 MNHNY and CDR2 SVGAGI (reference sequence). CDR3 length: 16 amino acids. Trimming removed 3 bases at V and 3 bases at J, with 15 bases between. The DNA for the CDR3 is TGTGCCAGCAGTTATGGGGGCCGGGGAGATGGAAACACCATATATTTT. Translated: CASSYGGRGDGNTIYF.

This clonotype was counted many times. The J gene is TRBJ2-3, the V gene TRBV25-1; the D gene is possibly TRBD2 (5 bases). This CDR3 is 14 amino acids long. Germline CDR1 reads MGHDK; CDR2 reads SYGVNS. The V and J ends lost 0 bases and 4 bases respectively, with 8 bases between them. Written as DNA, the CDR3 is TGTGCCAGCAGTGAATATAGGGAGCCAGATACGCAGTATTTT. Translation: CASSEYREPDTQYF.

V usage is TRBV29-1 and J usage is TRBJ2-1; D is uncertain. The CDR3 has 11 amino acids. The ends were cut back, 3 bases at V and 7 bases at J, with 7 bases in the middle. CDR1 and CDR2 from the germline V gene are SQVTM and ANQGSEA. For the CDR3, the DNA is TGCAGCGTTGACGGATGGAATGAGCAGTTCTTC. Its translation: CSVDGWNEQFF.

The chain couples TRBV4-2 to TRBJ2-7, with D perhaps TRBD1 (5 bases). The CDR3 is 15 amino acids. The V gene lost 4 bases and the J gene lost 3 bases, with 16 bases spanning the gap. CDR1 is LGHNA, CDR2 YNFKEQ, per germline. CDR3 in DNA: TGTGCCAGCAGCCCTGAGGCCAGGGCTGACTACGAGCAGTACTTC. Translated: CASSPEARADYEQYF.

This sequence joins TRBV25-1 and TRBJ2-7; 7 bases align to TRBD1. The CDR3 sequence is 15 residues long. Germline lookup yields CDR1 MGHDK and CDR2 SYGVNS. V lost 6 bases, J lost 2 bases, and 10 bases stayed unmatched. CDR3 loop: CASSSDRVYPYEQYF. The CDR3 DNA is TGTGCCAGCAGCTCTGACAGGGTATACCCCTACGAGCAGTACTTC.

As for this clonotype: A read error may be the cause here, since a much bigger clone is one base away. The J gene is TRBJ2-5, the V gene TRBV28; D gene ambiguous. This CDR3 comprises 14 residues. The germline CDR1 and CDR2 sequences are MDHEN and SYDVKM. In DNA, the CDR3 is TGTGCCAGCAGTTCCAGGAGAGGCCGAGAGACCCGGTACTTC. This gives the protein CASSSRRGRETRYF.

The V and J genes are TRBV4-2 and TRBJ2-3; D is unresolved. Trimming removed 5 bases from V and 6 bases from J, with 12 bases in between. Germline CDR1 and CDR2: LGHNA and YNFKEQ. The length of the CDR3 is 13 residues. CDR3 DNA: TGTGCCAGCAGCTACCCATCCGGGGATACGCAGTATTTT. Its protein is CASSYPSGDTQYF.

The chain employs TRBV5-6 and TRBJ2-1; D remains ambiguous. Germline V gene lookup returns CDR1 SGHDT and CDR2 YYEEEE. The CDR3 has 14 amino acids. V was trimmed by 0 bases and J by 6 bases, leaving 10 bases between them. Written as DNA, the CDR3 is TGTGCCAGCAGCTTGGAGGTCGGGCCCAATGAGCAGTTCTTC. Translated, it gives CASSLEVGPNEQFF.